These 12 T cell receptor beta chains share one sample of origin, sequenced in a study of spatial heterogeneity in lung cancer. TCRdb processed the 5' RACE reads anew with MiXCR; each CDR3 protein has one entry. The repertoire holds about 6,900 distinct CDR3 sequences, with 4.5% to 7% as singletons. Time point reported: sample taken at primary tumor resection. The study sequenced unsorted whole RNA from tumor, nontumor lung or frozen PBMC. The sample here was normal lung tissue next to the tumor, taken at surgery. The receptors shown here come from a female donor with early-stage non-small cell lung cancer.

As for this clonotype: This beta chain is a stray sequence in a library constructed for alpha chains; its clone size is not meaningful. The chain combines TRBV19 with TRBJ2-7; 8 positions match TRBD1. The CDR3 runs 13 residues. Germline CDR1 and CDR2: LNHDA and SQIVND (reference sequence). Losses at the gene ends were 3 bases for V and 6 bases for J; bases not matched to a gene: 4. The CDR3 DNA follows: TGTGCCAGTAGTATGGACAGGGTGGGCGAGCAGTACTTC. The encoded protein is CASSMDRVGEQYF.

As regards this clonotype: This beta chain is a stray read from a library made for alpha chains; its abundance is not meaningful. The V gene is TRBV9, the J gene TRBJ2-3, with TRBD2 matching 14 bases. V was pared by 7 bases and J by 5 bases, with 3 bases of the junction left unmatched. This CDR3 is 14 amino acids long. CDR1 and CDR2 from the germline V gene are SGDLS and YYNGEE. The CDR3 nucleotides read TGTGCCAGCGGGACTAGCGGGAGAGGAGATACGCAGTATTTT. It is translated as CASGTSGRGDTQYF.

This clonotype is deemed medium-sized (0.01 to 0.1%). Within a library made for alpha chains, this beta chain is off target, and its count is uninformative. The CDR3 here is CSARDGEFAGTQGFYEQFF. In DNA, the CDR3 is TGCAGTGCTAGAGATGGTGAATTCGCCGGGACCCAGGGTTTTTATGAGCAGTTCTTC. The V call is TRBV20-1, the J call TRBJ2-1; D tentatively reads TRBD1 or TRBD2 (5 bases each). Germline CDR1 reads DFQATT; CDR2 reads SNEGSKA (reference sequence). CDR3 length: 19 amino acids. V lost 0 bases to trimming and J lost 8 bases, with 29 bases between them.

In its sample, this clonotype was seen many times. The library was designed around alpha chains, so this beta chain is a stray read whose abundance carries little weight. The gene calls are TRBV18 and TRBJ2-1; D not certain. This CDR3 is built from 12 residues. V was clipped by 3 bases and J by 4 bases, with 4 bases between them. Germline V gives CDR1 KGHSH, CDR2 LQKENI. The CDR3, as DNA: TGTGCCAGCTCACCGGATTACAATGAGCAGTTCTTC. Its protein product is CASSPDYNEQFF.

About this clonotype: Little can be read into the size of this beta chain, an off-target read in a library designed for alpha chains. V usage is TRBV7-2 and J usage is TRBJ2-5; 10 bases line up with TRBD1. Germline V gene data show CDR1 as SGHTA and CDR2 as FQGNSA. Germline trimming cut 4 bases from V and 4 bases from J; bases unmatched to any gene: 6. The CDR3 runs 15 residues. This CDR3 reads CASSSTGGGLETQYF. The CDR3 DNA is TGTGCCAGCAGCTCGACAGGGGGCGGTTTAGAGACCCAGTACTTC.

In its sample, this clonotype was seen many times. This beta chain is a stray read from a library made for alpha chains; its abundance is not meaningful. CDR3 in DNA: TGTGCCAGCAGTCCCCAAGGCGGGAACACTGAAGCTTTCTTT. It yields the protein CASSPQGGNTEAFF. The chain employs TRBV28 and TRBJ1-1; D gene uncertain. V was pared by 5 bases and J by 1 base, with 11 bases between. This CDR3 is built from 14 residues. Germline CDR1 reads MDHEN; CDR2 reads SYDVKM.

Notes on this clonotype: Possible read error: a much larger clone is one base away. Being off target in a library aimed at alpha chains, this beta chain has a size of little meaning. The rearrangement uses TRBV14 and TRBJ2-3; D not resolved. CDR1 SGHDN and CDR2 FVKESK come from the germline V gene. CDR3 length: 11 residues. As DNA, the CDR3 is TGTGTCAGCAGCCAAACAGATACGCAGTATTTT. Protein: CVSSQTDTQYF.

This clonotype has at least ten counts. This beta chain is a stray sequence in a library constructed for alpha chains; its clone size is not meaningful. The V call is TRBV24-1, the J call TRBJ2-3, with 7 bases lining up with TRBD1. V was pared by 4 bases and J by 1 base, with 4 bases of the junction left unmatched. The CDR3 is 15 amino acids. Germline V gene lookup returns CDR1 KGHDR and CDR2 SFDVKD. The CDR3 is CATSDRGSGTDTQYF. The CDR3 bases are TGTGCCACCAGTGACAGGGGGAGCGGCACAGATACGCAGTATTTT.

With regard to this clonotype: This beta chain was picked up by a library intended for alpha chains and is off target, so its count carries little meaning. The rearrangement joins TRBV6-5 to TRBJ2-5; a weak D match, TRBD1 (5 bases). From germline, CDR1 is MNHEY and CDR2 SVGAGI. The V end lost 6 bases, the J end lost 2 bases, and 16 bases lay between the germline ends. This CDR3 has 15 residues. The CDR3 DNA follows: TGTGCCAGCAGCACTCGCGCAGGGTGGCAAGAGACCCAGTACTTC. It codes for CASSTRAGWQETQYF.

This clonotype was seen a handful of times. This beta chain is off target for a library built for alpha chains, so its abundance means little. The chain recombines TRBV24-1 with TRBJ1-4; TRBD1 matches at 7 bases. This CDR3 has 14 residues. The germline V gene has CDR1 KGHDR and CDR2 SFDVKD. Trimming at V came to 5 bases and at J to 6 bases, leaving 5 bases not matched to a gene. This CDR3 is CATSGVGTDEKLFF. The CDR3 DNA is TGTGCCACCAGTGGGGTAGGGACAGATGAAAAACTGTTTTTT.

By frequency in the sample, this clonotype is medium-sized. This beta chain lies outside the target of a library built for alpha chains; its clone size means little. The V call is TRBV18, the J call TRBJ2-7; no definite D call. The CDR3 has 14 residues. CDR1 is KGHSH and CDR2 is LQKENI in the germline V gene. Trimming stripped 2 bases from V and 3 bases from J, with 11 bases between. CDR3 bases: TGTGCCAGCTCACCAGGAAGACCCTACTACGAGCAGTACTTC. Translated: CASSPGRPYYEQYF.

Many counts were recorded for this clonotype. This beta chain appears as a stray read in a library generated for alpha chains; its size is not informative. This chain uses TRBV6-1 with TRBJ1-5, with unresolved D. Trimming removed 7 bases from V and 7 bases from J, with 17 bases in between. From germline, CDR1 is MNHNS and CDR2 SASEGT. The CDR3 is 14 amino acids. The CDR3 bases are TGTGCCAGCACCCCGGGGTGGTTGGGACAGCCCCAGCATTTT. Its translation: CASTPGWLGQPQHF.